Shown below are 27 T cell receptor beta chains from a single sample sequenced in a study of human T cells and chemical hapten exposure. From the RACE reads, TCRdb called clonotypes with MiXCR, one entry per CDR3 protein. In the table there are 75,000 to 100,000 distinct CDR3 sequences, about 8.6% of which are singletons. As for time point: healthy volunteer bleed at 2 weeks. The authors extracted total RNA from unfractionated whole blood. The source material was whole blood. These receptors were collected from a female donor in good health. Some clones in this sample may be carry-over from other donors' samples.

The table lists this clonotype with a few counts. The chain combines TRBV5-6 with TRBJ1-2, with D possibly being TRBD1 (6 bases). The CDR3 is 15 amino acids. Germline V gene lookup returns CDR1 SGHDT and CDR2 YYEEEE. The germline V and J ends were trimmed by 4 bases and 2 bases, with 15 bases remaining between them. The CDR3 sequence is CASSHGSGANYGYTF. The CDR3 nucleotides are TGTGCCAGCAGCCACGGCTCAGGGGCAAACTATGGCTACACCTTC.

Ten or more counts support this clonotype. The V call is TRBV6-6, the J call TRBJ1-5; D is unclear. This CDR3 is 16 amino acids long. Germline values: CDR1 MNHNY, CDR2 SVGAGI (reference sequence). Trimming left V 2 bases short and J 3 bases short, with 14 bases between. CDR3: CASSYLSPRTNQPQHF. The CDR3 DNA follows: TGTGCCAGCAGTTACCTATCCCCCAGGACCAATCAGCCCCAGCATTTT.

This clonotype was seen a few times. This rearrangement joins TRBV7-3 to TRBJ2-1; TRBD1 aligns across 8 bases. V lost 8 bases, J lost 4 bases, and 4 bases stayed unmatched. The length of the CDR3 is 13 residues. CDR1 is SGHTA and CDR2 is FQGTGA in the germline V gene. The CDR3 reads CASSGGPYNEQFF. The CDR3 DNA is TGTGCCAGCTCAGGGGGCCCATACAATGAGCAGTTCTTC.

This chain links TRBV3-1 with TRBJ2-7; D remains unclear. This CDR3 region has 13 residues. V was trimmed by 4 bases and J by 4 bases, leaving 11 bases between them. Germline values: CDR1 LGHDT, CDR2 YNNKEL (reference sequence). This chain's CDR3 is CASSPRGGYEQYF. For the CDR3, the DNA is TGTGCCAGCAGCCCCCGCGGCGGTTACGAGCAGTACTTC.

The V call is TRBV29-1, the J call TRBJ2-5; no reliable D call. V was clipped by 0 bases and J by 7 bases, with 6 bases between them. Germline-derived CDR1 and CDR2 are SQVTM and ANQGSEA. The CDR3 totals 11 residues. CDR3: CSVEDWGTQYF. The CDR3 DNA is TGCAGCGTTGAAGATTGGGGGACCCAGTACTTC.

The chain uses TRBV7-9 and TRBJ2-2; D is perhaps TRBD1 (6 bases). The germline V gene has CDR1 SEHNR and CDR2 FQNEAQ (reference sequence). The V and J ends lost 4 bases and 4 bases respectively, with 13 bases between them. CDR3 size: 15 residues. The chain's CDR3 is CASSYRVAGTGELFF. The DNA of the CDR3 is TGTGCCAGCAGCTACAGGGTTGCGGGCACCGGGGAGCTGTTTTTT.

In this sample, this clonotype turned up a few times. The V and J genes are TRBV3-1 and TRBJ2-1; 7 bases align to TRBD2. The length of the CDR3 is 14 residues. From germline, CDR1 is LGHDT and CDR2 YNNKEL (reference sequence). V lost 3 bases and J lost 7; bases outside the gene matches: 6. CDR3 nucleotides: TGTGCCAGCAGCCATTTTAGCGGGCAAAATGAGCAGTTCTTC. Amino acids: CASSHFSGQNEQFF.

This clonotype was seen only a few times. The chain joins TRBV12-3 or TRBV12-4 to TRBJ2-1; 7 bases map to TRBD2. The V segment lost 2 bases and the J segment 7 bases; nucleotides outside the gene matches: 11. The CDR3 is 16 amino acids. The CDR3 here is CASSLYAGAPRNEQFF. In DNA form, the CDR3 reads TGTGCCAGCAGTTTATACGCGGGAGCCCCTAGGAATGAGCAGTTCTTC.

Many counts were recorded for this clonotype. This chain connects TRBV7-2 to TRBJ2-3; 10 nucleotides line up with TRBD1. The CDR3 runs to 17 residues. J gave up 3 bases and V 3 bases, and 9 bases lay outside the gene matches. The germline V gene has CDR1 SGHTA and CDR2 FQGNSA. In DNA, the CDR3 is TGTGCCAGCAGCTTCAACGGAGACAGGGGGCGAACAGATACGCAGTATTTT. Protein sequence: CASSFNGDRGRTDTQYF.

The chain employs TRBV20-1 and TRBJ2-5; 11 bases agree with TRBD2. Germline CDR1 is DFQATT and CDR2 is SNEGSKA (reference sequence). V lost 5 bases, J lost 5 bases, and 16 bases stayed unmatched. The CDR3 consists of 17 residues. The DNA for the CDR3 is TGCAGTGCTCACCCGGGACTAGCGGCAATACCTGCCGAGACCCAGTACTTC. Translating it yields CSAHPGLAAIPAETQYF.

This clonotype showed up just a few times. The chain links TRBV9 to TRBJ2-3, with 12 bases aligning to TRBD1. Germline V CDR1 and CDR2: SGDLS, YYNGEE. CDR3 length: 16 amino acids. The ends lost 0 bases at V and 6 bases at J; junction bases unmatched: 5. The CDR3 DNA reads as TGTGCCAGCAGCGTAGGGGGACAGGGGGCCATTGATACGCAGTATTTT. This gives the protein CASSVGGQGAIDTQYF.

V and J are TRBV12-3 or TRBV12-4 and TRBJ2-2, with D uncertain. The V end lost 2 bases, the J end lost 1 base, and 8 bases lay between the germline ends. The CDR3 extends over 15 amino acids. The CDR3 nucleotides read TGTGCCAGCAGTTTAAAGCTAGGGAACACCGGGGAGCTGTTTTTT. Encoded protein: CASSLKLGNTGELFF.

The V gene is TRBV28, the J gene TRBJ1-1, with D maybe TRBD1 (5 bases). The V gene's germline CDR1 is MDHEN and CDR2 SYDVKM. V was cut by 6 bases and J by 0 bases, with 11 bases left in between. The CDR3 is 14 amino acids. CDR3 nucleotides: TGTGCCAGCAGGGCCGGACAATTGAACACTGAAGCTTTCTTT. Encoded protein: CASRAGQLNTEAFF.

This clonotype was seen a handful of times. This chain connects TRBV10-3 to TRBJ2-7; 7 nucleotides align to TRBD2. The CDR3 has 14 residues. The V segment lost 6 bases and the J segment 3 bases; nucleotides outside the gene matches: 8. The germline gives CDR1 ENHRY, CDR2 SYGVKD. The CDR3 DNA sequence: TGTGCCATCAGGATAGGTGCTAGCGGCTACGAGCAGTACTTC. Its protein is CAIRIGASGYEQYF.

This clonotype has more than one count but fewer than ten. J is TRBJ2-7 and V is TRBV2; 12 bases map to TRBD2. The J segment lost 0 bases and the V segment lost 5 bases, leaving 8 bases of the junction unmatched. Germline values: CDR1 SNHLY, CDR2 FYNNEI. CDR3 length: 17 residues. Here the CDR3 reads CASSSHLTSGSSYEQYF. The CDR3 nucleotides are TGTGCCAGCAGTAGCCACCTGACTAGCGGGAGCTCCTACGAGCAGTACTTC.

The CDR3, as DNA: TGTGCCAGCAGGCAATTCGAGGAGTGGTACTTC. Protein sequence: CASRQFEEWYF. The J gene is TRBJ2-5, the V gene TRBV6-5; unclear D gene. Trimming removed 6 bases at V and 13 bases at J, with 15 bases between. This CDR3 has 11 amino acids. CDR1 is MNHEY and CDR2 is SVGAGI in the germline V gene.

The chain couples TRBV12-3 or TRBV12-4 to TRBJ1-2, with D possibly TRBD1 on 5 matching bases. V dropped 6 bases and J dropped 5 bases, with 13 bases sitting between them. The CDR3 is 13 amino acids. The CDR3 DNA reads as TGTGCCAGCAGCCCTGGACAACCGTATGGCTACACCTTC. Residues: CASSPGQPYGYTF.

This chain joins TRBV20-1 and TRBJ2-7; D is possibly TRBD1 (6 bases). V lost 4 bases to trimming and J lost 6 bases, with 34 bases between them. This CDR3 is built from 19 residues. CDR1 and CDR2 (germline): DFQATT, SNEGSKA (reference sequence). CDR3 loop: CSAIPPGDIWGLGRSEQYF. CDR3 sequence (DNA): TGCAGTGCTATCCCACCCGGGGACATATGGGGTTTGGGTAGGTCCGAGCAGTACTTC.

As for this clonotype: The junction departs from germline at one end; a sequencing error may be responsible. The chain couples TRBV4-3 to TRBJ2-7; D call uncertain. Germline loops: CDR1 LGHNA, CDR2 YSLEER. The CDR3 consists of 12 residues. The CDR3 spells CASSQNAGEQYF. CDR3 nucleotide sequence: TGTGCCAGCAGCCAAAATGCTGGCGAGCAGTACTTC.

The chain uses TRBV7-8 and TRBJ2-7; D gene ambiguous. Between the trimmed V and J ends, which lost 8 bases and 4 bases, there was a span of 15 bases. The CDR3 loop spans 13 amino acids. Germline lookup yields CDR1 SGHVS and CDR2 FQNEAQ. The CDR3 region has the DNA TGTGCCAGCGGCGCAGACTGGGGTTACGAGCAGTACTTC. Translated: CASGADWGYEQYF.

This clonotype was recorded only once. Since a much larger clone is just one base distant, this may be a read error. The CDR3 bases are TGTGCCAGCAGTCACGTGTCAGGGGTCGGGGAGCTGTTTTTT. Translation gives CASSHVSGVGELFF. The V gene is TRBV6-5, the J gene TRBJ2-2; a possible D gene is TRBD1 (6 bases). The CDR3 consists of 14 residues. Germline V gene sequence: CDR1 MNHEY, CDR2 SVGAGI. V was clipped by 5 bases and J by 7 bases, with 14 bases between them.

The sample holds many counts of this clonotype. The V gene is TRBV7-2, the J gene TRBJ2-5; no firm D call. The V gene's germline CDR1 is SGHTA and CDR2 FQGNSA. The CDR3 length is 11 residues. V lost 4 bases and J lost 5, with 5 bases in between. DNA for the CDR3: TGTGCCAGCAGCTACGGGGAGACCCAGTACTTC. It translates to CASSYGETQYF.

The rearrangement joins TRBV12-3 or TRBV12-4 to TRBJ2-1; D call uncertain. The V and J ends lost 7 bases and 0 bases respectively, with 22 bases between them. The CDR3 totals 18 residues. The CDR3 DNA reads as TGTGCCAGCACTCAGTCGCCTACCTTTTCGAGCTCCTACAATGAGCAGTTCTTC. Translation: CASTQSPTFSSSYNEQFF.

The rearrangement links TRBV6-6 to TRBJ2-4, with TRBD1 identical over 10 bases. CDR1 MNHNY and CDR2 SVGAGI come from the germline V gene (reference sequence). The CDR3 is 15 residues long. The V and J ends lost 2 bases and 9 bases, in that order; junction bases with no gene match: 7. The CDR3 loop reads CASSYTDRGPAIQYF. CDR3 nucleotide sequence: TGTGCCAGCAGTTACACAGACAGGGGGCCCGCCATTCAGTACTTC.

This chain uses TRBV2 with TRBJ1-5, with TRBD1 matching over 7 bases. The germline V gene encodes CDR1 SNHLY and CDR2 FYNNEI. CDR3 length: 14 residues. V gave up 10 bases and J gave up 2 bases; unmatched junction bases: 8. As DNA, the CDR3 is TGTGCCACCGACAGGGATGGTGGCAATCAGCCCCAGCATTTT. It yields the protein CATDRDGGNQPQHF.

Note on this clonotype: This sequence may be a read error, since a much larger clone differs from it by one base. The gene calls are TRBV20-1 and TRBJ2-5; maybe TRBD1 (6 bases). The CDR3 is made up of 16 amino acids. Germline CDR1 is DFQATT and CDR2 is SNEGSKA (reference sequence). The CDR3 protein is CSARVETGGSQETPYF. The CDR3 DNA follows: TGCAGTGCTAGAGTTGAGACAGGCGGATCCCAAGAGACCCCGTACTTC.

The J gene is TRBJ1-2, the V gene TRBV5-8, with 9 bases identical to TRBD1. CDR3 length: 13 residues. V was clipped by 6 bases and J by 7 bases; unmatched bases: 7. The germline gives CDR1 SGHTS, CDR2 YDEGEE. CDR3 coding DNA: TGTGCCAGCATCAGGGACAGGGCAAGTGGCTACACCTTC. Protein: CASIRDRASGYTF. The full variable domain, rest sourced from reference TRBV5-8 and TRBJ1-2, is EAGVTQSPTHLIKTRGQQATLRCSPISGHTSVYWYQQALGLGLQFLLWYDEGEERNRGNFPPRFSGRQFPNYSSELNVNALELEDSALYLCASIRDRASGYTFGSGTRLTVV.